The 15 T cell receptor beta chains in this list originate from one sample, sequenced in a study of PD-L1 blockade in urothelial cancer. As for time point: pretreatment peripheral blood. Sequenced by immunoSEQ multiplex PCR; TCRdb stores in-frame clones only, minus some. The sample has tens of thousands of clones; 80% to 90% are singletons. The sample here was PBMCs, taken around atezolizumab (anti-PD-L1) treatment. Every receptor here comes from a man in his 60s with urothelial cancer.

This chain connects TRBV28 to TRBJ1-3, with 9 bases lining up with TRBD1. Germline loops: CDR1 MDHEN, CDR2 SYDVKM. V was clipped by 6 bases and J by 0 bases; unmatched bases: 6. The CDR3 is 16 residues long. The CDR3 is CASSPNRGPSGNTIYF. CDR3 bases: TGTGCCAGCAGCCCAAACAGGGGGCCCTCTGGAAACACCATATATTTT.

The CDR3 protein is CASSRGGLGSYNSPLHF. The DNA of the CDR3 is TGCGCCAGCAGCCGCGGGGGGTTGGGTTCCTATAATTCACCCCTCCACTTT. The V call is TRBV4-1, the J call TRBJ1-6; TRBD1 might be the D (5 bases). The CDR3 length is 17 residues. CDR1 MGHRA and CDR2 YSYEKL come from the germline V gene. Trimming pared 4 bases from V and 1 base from J, leaving 14 bases between.

This clone was counted between two and nine times. The chain employs TRBV28 and TRBJ2-5; 10 bases agree with TRBD2. Looked up from germline, CDR1 is MDHEN and CDR2 is SYDVKM. The CDR3 spans 14 residues. V lost 6 bases, J lost 3 bases, and 4 bases stayed unmatched. CDR3 sequence reads: CASRRLAGEETQYF. In nucleotides, the CDR3 is TGTGCCAGCAGGAGGCTAGCGGGGGAAGAGACCCAGTACTTC.

This chain connects TRBV7-9 to TRBJ1-1, with TRBD1 identical over 9 bases. J lost 10 bases, V lost 5 bases, and 8 bases had no gene match. The germline gives CDR1 SEHNR, CDR2 FQNEAQ (reference sequence). CDR3 length equals 13 residues. As DNA, the CDR3 is TGTGCCAGCAGCACGGGCCTGACAGGGGGAGCTTTCTTT. It codes for CASSTGLTGGAFF. The full variable domain, in which reference TRBV7-9 and TRBJ1-1 provide the parts outside the CDR3, is DTGVSQNPRHKITKRGQNVTFRCDPISEHNRLYWYRQTLGQGPEFLTYFQNEAQLEKSRLLSDRFSAERPKGSFSTLEIQRTEQGDSAMYLCASSTGLTGGAFFGQGTRLTVV.

This chain joins TRBV30 and TRBJ2-7; no reliable D call. Germline V gives CDR1 GTSNPN, CDR2 SVGIG (reference sequence). V gave up 4 bases and J gave up 1 base, with 14 bases separating them. The CDR3 sequence is 14 residues long. The CDR3 reads CAWTFDLASYEQYF. The CDR3 coding sequence is TGTGCCTGGACCTTCGACTTGGCGTCCTACGAGCAGTACTTC. The full variable domain, its missing parts supplied by reference TRBV30 and TRBJ2-7, is SQTIHQWPATLVQPVGSPLSLECTVEGTSNPNLYWYRQAAGRGLQLLFYSVGIGQISSEVPQNLSASRPQDRQFILSSKKLLLSDSGFYLCAWTFDLASYEQYFGPGTRLTVT.

The chain has TRBV6-1 and TRBJ2-5; D ambiguous. CDR3 length: 12 residues. With 5 bases removed from V and 2 bases from J, the gap between germline ends came to 6 bases. CDR1 MNHNS and CDR2 SASEGT come from the germline V gene. The CDR3 nucleotides read TGTGCCAGCAGTCCCGTACAAGAGACCCAGTACTTC. Its protein is CASSPVQETQYF.

This clone was observed a few times. The rearrangement uses TRBV15 and TRBJ1-1, with TRBD1 identical over 7 bases. J was trimmed by 1 base and V by 4 bases; bases with no gene match: 3. In germline, CDR1 is LNHNV, CDR2 YYDKDF (reference sequence). CDR3 size: 14 residues. CDR3 bases: TGTGCCACCAGCACGGGACAGCCGAACACTGAAGCTTTCTTT. Amino acids: CATSTGQPNTEAFF. The variable domain in full, completed from reference TRBV15 and TRBJ1-1, reads DAMVIQNPRYQVTQFGKPVTLSCSQTLNHNVMYWYQQKSSQAPKLLFHYYDKDFNNEADTPDNFQSRRPNTSFCFLDIRSPGLGDTAMYLCATSTGQPNTEAFFGQGTRLTVV.

CDR3 sequence: CASSYRGGETQYF. CDR3 coding DNA: TGTGCCAGCAGCTACAGGGGAGGAGAGACCCAGTACTTC. The J gene is TRBJ2-5, the V gene TRBV7-2; tentatively, D is TRBD1 (7 bases). Per the germline V gene, CDR1 is SGHTA and CDR2 is FQGNSA. This CDR3 is built from 13 residues. V lost 4 bases and J 4 bases, leaving 10 bases between the germline ends. The full variable domain, with the rest looked up from reference TRBV7-2 and TRBJ2-5, is GAGVSQSPSNKVTEKGKDVELRCDPISGHTALYWYRQSLGQGLEFLIYFQGNSAPDKSGLPSDRFSAERTGGSVSTLTIQRTQQEDSAVYLCASSYRGGETQYFGPGTRLLVL.

The chain carries TRBV30 and TRBJ2-7; TRBD1 matches 8 bases. The length of the CDR3 is 13 residues. With V trimmed by 2 bases and J by 7 bases, 7 bases remained unmatched. Germline CDR1 reads GTSNPN; CDR2 reads SVGIG (reference sequence). DNA for the CDR3: TGTGCCTGGAGTTTAACAGGGGGTGAAGAGCAGTACTTC. It codes for CAWSLTGGEEQYF.

This chain uses TRBV5-6 with TRBJ1-1, with D tentatively TRBD1 (6 bases). CDR1 is SGHDT and CDR2 is YYEEEE in the germline V gene. V gave up 0 bases and J gave up 1 base, with 22 bases separating them. The CDR3 contains 19 residues. The CDR3 DNA reads as TGTGCCAGCAGCTTGGGGCTACCAATTTACAGGGATCCGAACACTGAAGCTTTCTTT. Its protein is CASSLGLPIYRDPNTEAFF.

This clone was recorded only once. A read error may account for a junction end that differs from germline. V gene TRBV5-1 combines with J gene TRBJ2-1; D is ambiguous. Per the germline V gene, CDR1 is SGHRS and CDR2 is YFSETQ. The CDR3 contains 14 residues. The CDR3 spells CASTLDGSYNEQFF. In DNA form, the CDR3 reads TGCGCCAGCACCTTGGACGGCTCCTACAATGAGCAGTTCTTC.

The chain has TRBV7-6 and TRBJ1-1; TRBD1 might be the D (5 bases). CDR1 and CDR2 (germline): SGHVS, FNYEAQ. Trimming left V 1 base short and J 6 bases short, with 15 bases between. CDR3 length: 15 residues. Here the CDR3 DNA reads TGTGCCAGCAGCTTAGGAGACCTAGGACAAGCTGAAGCTTTCTTT. It is translated as CASSLGDLGQAEAFF.

This chain uses TRBV11-2 with TRBJ1-6; tentative D call: TRBD1 (6 bases). Looked up from germline, CDR1 is SGHAT and CDR2 is FQNNGV. The length of the CDR3 is 14 residues. V lost 6 bases and J 5 bases, leaving 11 bases between the germline ends. The CDR3 region is CASSRTGNNSPLHF. The DNA for the CDR3 is TGTGCCAGCAGTCGCACAGGGAATAATTCACCCCTCCACTTT.

The gene calls are TRBV7-2 and TRBJ1-6, with 7 bases that match TRBD1. Germline V gene lookup returns CDR1 SGHTA and CDR2 FQGNSA. V was clipped by 5 bases and J by 7 bases; unmatched bases: 2. The CDR3 sequence is 13 residues long. CDR3 region: CASSQGGNSPLHF. The CDR3 DNA reads TGTGCCAGCAGCCAAGGGGGCAATTCACCCCTCCACTTT.

This chain connects TRBV21-1 to TRBJ1-2. TRBV21-1 corresponds to a pseudogene. The CDR3 is 14 amino acids. For the CDR3, the DNA is TGTGCCAGCAGCAAAGGGGGAGCATTCTCTGGCTACACCTTC. Translation: CASSKGGAFSGYTF.